This T cell receptor beta chain stems from a study of blood T cell repertoires in COVID-19. This clone has just one count. Authors' analysis steps: The assay estimated nucleated cells by amplifying reference gene primers. Data came from immunoSEQ multiplex PCR; TCRdb stores just in-frame clones and leaves some out. The D gene and trimming were derived from the DNA, and the V and J assignments and clone size from that table. The table has roughly 120,000 clones, roughly 82% seen once. V was clipped by 1 base and J by 5 bases, with 15 bases between them. Germline assignment: CDR1 LNHDA and CDR2 SQIVND (reference sequence). The CDR3 is 16 residues long.

The origin of this receptor is a human donor in a cohort sampled during active COVID-19. Sequences were obtained from peripheral blood. V usage is TRBV19 and J usage is TRBJ1-5; weak D call: TRBD1 (6 bases). The CDR3 region has the DNA TGTGCCAGTAGTATAGTAAGGGGGGCGGGAGATCAGCCCCAGCATTTT. Translated: CASSIVRGAGDQPQHF.